This T cell receptor beta chain was captured in a study of siplizumab effects on memory and regulatory T cells (dated 2019 in TCRdb). Some background on the complete study: The effect of the anti-CD2 antibody siplizumab on alloreactive T-cell subsets was examined in allogeneic mixed lymphocyte reactions constructed from human PBMCs.

TCRbeta CDR3 sequencing was performed on sorted unstimulated T cells and on proliferating T cells recovered from mixed lymphocyte reactions. Fresh whole blood from about 9 HLA-typed healthy donors was used as the source from which PBMCs were isolated. To map where alloreactive clones came from, unstimulated CD4+ non-regulatory T cells were FACS-sorted. The germline ends are 14 bases apart after V is trimmed by 1 base and J by 5 bases. The CDR3 starts with the cysteine, ends with the phenylalanine, and has 15 residues. The retained sequence is limited to the CDR3, 45 bases, with the frame set at the first base. CDR1 and CDR2 are read off the germline V gene (reference sequence) as MNHEY and SMNVEV. General findings and caveats noted by the study authors: For roughly 75-95% of proliferating CD4+ or CD8+ clones, no naive or memory phenotype could be assigned. In reactions with siplizumab, an average of approximately 70% of mappable alloreactive CD4+ clones were Treg-derived, compared with 26.9% in control reactions. Because sequences below about 10^-5 frequency were poorly captured, only a minor fraction of alloreactive clones could be mapped to unstimulated subsets. The suppressive function of proliferating Tregs from siplizumab cultures was not functionally confirmed. Unstimulated naive T cells appeared more diverse than memory T cells, and naive cells seemed to contribute substantially to the alloresponse. Siplizumab significantly reduced the cumulative frequency of alloreactive sequences traceable to unstimulated CD4+ memory T cells.

Libraries were constructed by the immunoSEQ multiplex PCR assay. The deep sequencing platform assayed around 95,000 TCR templates per sample. Genomic DNA extracted from sorted T cells was used for TCRbeta CDR3 sequencing. As for the authors' bioinformatics: The R programming language was used for the clonal analysis of the TCRbeta CDR3 data. Comparing unstimulated samples against CFSE-low samples taken after the reaction was how alloreactive CD4+ and CD8+ clones were defined. Regulatory or non-regulatory origin of alloreactive CD4+ clones was assigned by matching sequences to the sorted unstimulated Treg and non-Treg repertoires. The table comes from immuneACCESS by way of TCRdb, which keeps in-frame sequences with V and J called. Part of the clones is missing from these tables; in studies checked, under half for an unresolved V gene and the rest for unknown reasons. The DNA gave D and trimming, while V, J and clone size come from that table. The sample includes roughly 110,000 clones, with around 93% observed a single time. Approximately 0.17% of the sample belongs to the ten largest clones.

Comment on this clone: The antigen this receptor binds is unknown. Qualities for individual bases were not recorded, and no much larger clone is one base off.

The sample comprised non-Treg CD4+ T cells sorted from blood. Reading the label with the study, this specimen's cell subset or site is: FACS-sorted unstimulated CD4+ non-regulatory T cells. The origin of this receptor is a human donor in good health. The rearranged segments are TRBV27 and TRBJ1-1; the D segment could be TRBD1, given 5 matching bases. The CDR3 is CASSLYPRGGTEAFF. The nucleotides read TGTGCCAGCAGTTTATATCCCCGGGGGGGTACTGAAGCTTTCTTT.